Included here is one T cell receptor (beta chain) sequence, with context. Per germline, CDR1 SEHNR and CDR2 FQNEAQ (reference sequence). This CDR3 has 19 amino acids. V lost 0 bases and J lost 4; bases outside the gene matches: 12. Data came from immunoSEQ multiplex PCR; TCRdb stores just in-frame clones and leaves some out. The table includes about 15,000 clones, roughly two thirds detected once. The record originates from a study of graft-versus-host responses after intestinal transplantation. Study as a whole: Every one of the recipients received anti-thymocyte globulin induction and afterwards took tacrolimus and steroids for around three years.

Lamina propria and intraepithelial lymphocytes were released by processing graft tissue. The source is a human patient who received an intestinal transplant, so some T cells may come from the graft donor. The sequencing used ileum tissue, collected roughly 720 days after intestinal transplantation. The V gene is TRBV7-9, the J gene TRBJ1-2; TRBD1 matches at 12 bases. CDR3 sequence: CASSLALEGQGALTYGYTF. CDR3 bases: TGTGCCAGCAGCTTAGCGTTGGAGGGACAGGGGGCGCTCACCTATGGCTACACCTTC.